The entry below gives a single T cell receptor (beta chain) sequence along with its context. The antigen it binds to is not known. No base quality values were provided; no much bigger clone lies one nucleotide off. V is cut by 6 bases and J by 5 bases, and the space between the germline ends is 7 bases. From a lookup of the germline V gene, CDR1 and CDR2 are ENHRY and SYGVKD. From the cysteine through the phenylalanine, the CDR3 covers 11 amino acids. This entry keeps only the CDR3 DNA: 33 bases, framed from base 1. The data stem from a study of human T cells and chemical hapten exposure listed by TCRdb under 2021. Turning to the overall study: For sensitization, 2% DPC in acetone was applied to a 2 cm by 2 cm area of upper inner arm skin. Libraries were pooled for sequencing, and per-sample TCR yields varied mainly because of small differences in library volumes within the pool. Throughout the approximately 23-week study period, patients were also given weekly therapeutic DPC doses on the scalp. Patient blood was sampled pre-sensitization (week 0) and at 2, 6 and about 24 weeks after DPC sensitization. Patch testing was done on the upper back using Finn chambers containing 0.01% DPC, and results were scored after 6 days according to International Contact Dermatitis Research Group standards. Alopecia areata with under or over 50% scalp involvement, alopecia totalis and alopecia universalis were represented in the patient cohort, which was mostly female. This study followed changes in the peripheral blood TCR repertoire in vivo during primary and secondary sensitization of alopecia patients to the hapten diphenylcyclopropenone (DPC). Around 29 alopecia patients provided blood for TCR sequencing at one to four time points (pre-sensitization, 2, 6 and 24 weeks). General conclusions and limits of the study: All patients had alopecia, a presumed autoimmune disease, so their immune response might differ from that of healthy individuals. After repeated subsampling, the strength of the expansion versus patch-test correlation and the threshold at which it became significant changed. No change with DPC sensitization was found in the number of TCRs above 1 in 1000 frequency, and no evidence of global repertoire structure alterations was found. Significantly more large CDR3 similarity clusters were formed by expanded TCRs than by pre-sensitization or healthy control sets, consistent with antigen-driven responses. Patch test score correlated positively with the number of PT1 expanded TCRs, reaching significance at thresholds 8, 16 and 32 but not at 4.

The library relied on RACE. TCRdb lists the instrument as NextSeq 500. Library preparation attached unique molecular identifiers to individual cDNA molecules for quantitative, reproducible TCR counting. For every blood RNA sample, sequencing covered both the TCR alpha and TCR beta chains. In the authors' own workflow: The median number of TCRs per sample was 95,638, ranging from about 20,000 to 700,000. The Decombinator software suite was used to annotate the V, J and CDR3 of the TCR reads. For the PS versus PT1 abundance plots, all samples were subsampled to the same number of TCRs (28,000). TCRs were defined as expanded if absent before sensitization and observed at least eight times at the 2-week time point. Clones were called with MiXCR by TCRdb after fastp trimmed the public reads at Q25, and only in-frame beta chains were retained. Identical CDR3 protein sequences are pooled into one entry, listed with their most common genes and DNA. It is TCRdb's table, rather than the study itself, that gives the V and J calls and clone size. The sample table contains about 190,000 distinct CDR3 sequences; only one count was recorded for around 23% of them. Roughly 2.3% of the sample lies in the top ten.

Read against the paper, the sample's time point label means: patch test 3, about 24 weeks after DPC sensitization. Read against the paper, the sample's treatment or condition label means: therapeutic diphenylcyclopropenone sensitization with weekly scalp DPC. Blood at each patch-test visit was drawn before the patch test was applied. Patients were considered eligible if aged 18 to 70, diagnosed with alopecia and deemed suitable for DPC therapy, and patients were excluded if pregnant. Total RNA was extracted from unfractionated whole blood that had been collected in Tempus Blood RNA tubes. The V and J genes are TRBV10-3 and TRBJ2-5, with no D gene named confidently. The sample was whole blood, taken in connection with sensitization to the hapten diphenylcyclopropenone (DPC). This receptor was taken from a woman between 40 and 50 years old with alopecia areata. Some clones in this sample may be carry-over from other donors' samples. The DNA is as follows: TGTGCCATCAGGCAGGCCGAGACCCAGTACTTC. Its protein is CAIRQAETQYF.